Following are 6 T cell receptor beta chains from one sample sequenced in a study of blood T cell repertoires in COVID-19. The repertoire was sequenced with immunoSEQ multiplex PCR; TCRdb's copy has only in-frame clones and lacks some. Of 95,000 to 100,000 clones in the sample, 79% were seen once. Material: peripheral blood. These receptors were collected from a woman aged 80 or over with active or convalescent COVID-19.

This chain links TRBV6-5 with TRBJ2-7, with TRBD1 as a possible D gene (6 bases). The germline V and J ends were trimmed by 7 bases and 4 bases, with 14 bases remaining between them. The germline CDR1 and CDR2 sequences are MNHEY and SVGAGI. The CDR3 runs 13 residues. CDR3 nucleotides: TGTGCCAGCATAGTACAGGGTAGTTACGAGCAGTACTTC. Translated: CASIVQGSYEQYF.

This chain uses TRBV7-2 with TRBJ2-3, with D tentatively TRBD1 (5 bases). V lost 8 bases and J lost 4, with 16 bases in between. The CDR3 spans 14 residues. Germline V gene data show CDR1 as SGHTA and CDR2 as FQGNSA. The CDR3 sequence is CASSPQGAADTQYF. The CDR3, as DNA: TGTGCCAGCTCTCCCCAAGGGGCGGCAGATACGCAGTATTTT.

The chain carries TRBV6-5 and TRBJ1-5; D is undetermined. V lost 7 bases to trimming and J lost 2 bases, with 12 bases between them. Per germline, CDR1 MNHEY and CDR2 SVGAGI. This CDR3 has 14 amino acids. In nucleotides, the CDR3 is TGTGCCAGCACGGTGGCAACAGGCAATCAGCCCCAGCATTTT. It yields the protein CASTVATGNQPQHF.

Note on this clone: Germline and junction disagree at one end, which may indicate a read error. The CDR3: CASSKGLAETYEQYF. Here the CDR3 DNA reads TGTGCCAGCAGCAAGGGACTAGCGGAAACCTACGAGCAGTACTTC. The rearrangement uses TRBV5-1 and TRBJ2-7, with 11 nucleotides matching TRBD2. Germline V lookup: CDR1 SGHRS, CDR2 YFSETQ. This CDR3 is built from 15 residues.

This clone was picked up one time. V gene TRBV6-6 combines with J gene TRBJ2-7; TRBD1 agrees at 7 bases. CDR1 and CDR2 from the germline V gene are MNHNY and SVGAGI (reference sequence). The ends lost 6 bases at V and 3 bases at J; junction bases unmatched: 8. The CDR3 has 14 amino acids. CDR3 coding DNA: TGTGCCAGCAGCCCCGGACAGGTAAACTACGAGCAGTACTTC. This encodes CASSPGQVNYEQYF.

The genes are TRBV7-3 and TRBJ1-1; D may be TRBD1 (5 bases). V was cut by 4 bases and J by 3 bases, with 12 bases left in between. Germline CDR1 SGHTA, CDR2 FQGTGA. This CDR3 is 14 amino acids long. CDR3 bases: TGTGCCAGCAGCTCCCAGGGAGGCGACACTGAAGCTTTCTTT. Protein: CASSSQGGDTEAFF.